This TCR beta chain stems from a study of CD8+ T cells in alopecia areata (dated by TCRdb to 2017 to 2018). About the full investigation: High-throughput TCRbeta sequencing was used to examine T cell clonal expansion in alopecia areata in both the C3H/HeJ mouse model and human patients. Scalp clonality was compared across normal scalp (n=4), patchy alopecia areata scalp (n=8), and alopecia totalis/universalis scalp (n=8). Amplification of TCRbeta CDR3 regions was done by immunoSEQ multiplex PCR using 35 Vbeta forward primers and 13 Jbeta reverse primers. RNA was extracted with the PAXgene miRNA kit for fixed scalp, the miRNeasy kit for PBMCs, and the RNeasy kit for mouse skin. In humans, TCRbeta sequencing was performed on scalp tissue and on sorted CD4+ and CD8+ peripheral blood T cells from healthy controls and from patients with patchy or totalis/universalis alopecia areata. The study at large found these results: Shared TCR sequences between patients were less evident than in mice, which may be partly attributable to HLA diversity in the patient population. Unlike mouse skin, where gammadelta T cells dominate, normal human skin contains resident alphabeta T cells that get sequenced too, which complicates analysis of the scalp TCR repertoire. Lesional scalp, especially in alopecia totalis/universalis, showed higher clonality and more expanded CD8+ clones than normal scalp, suggesting antigenic drive.

PBMCs were isolated by density centrifugation and stained for CD3, CD4 and CD8, after which CD4+ and CD8+ T cells were sorted on a FACSAria. Scalp biopsies and blood samples were provided by unaffected controls. Library creation used the immunoSEQ multiplex PCR assay. For TCR sequencing, RNA was extracted from every sample and reverse transcribed into cDNA to serve as template. SuperScript III was used to make first-strand cDNA, primed with a 2:1 mix of oligo-dT and random hexamers. Amplification bias was assessed with a synthetic immune receptor repertoire, and residual bias was removed computationally. In the original analysis: After raw reads were preprocessed to remove errors, the CDR3 was defined following IMGT conventions as running from the conserved cysteine to phenylalanine. To get clonality, Shannon entropy was normalized by log2 of the number of productive unique TCRs and the result was subtracted from 1. Whether each scalp clone was CD4 or CD8 was inferred by checking scalp TCRbeta sequences against the CD4 and CD8 repertoires from sorted blood. In its TCRdb copy, this immuneACCESS table keeps in-frame sequences only and misses some clones. Where compared with another copy, unresolved V genes explain less than half of these, and the others have no known cause. The DNA was the basis for D and trimming; V, J and clone size are from that table. The sample records 93,000 or so clones, approximately 60% of which are singletons. Roughly 9% of the sample rests with the top ten.

From its cysteine to its phenylalanine, the CDR3 spans 12 amino acids. Kept here is only the CDR3 DNA, which spans 36 bases and is read in frame from base 1. Relative to germline, V is 4 bases shorter and J is 8 bases shorter, with 12 bases between their ends. The germline V gene supplies CDR1 SGHDT and CDR2 YYEEEE. This clone was counted between two and nine times. The target of this receptor is not known. The input lacks base qualities; no much larger clone sits a single base away. This clonotype originated in a human donor in good health. The V and J genes are TRBV5-6 and TRBJ1-1; a confident D gene designation cannot be given. The sequencing input was CD4+ T cells sorted from blood. The CDR3 protein is CASSRSVFEAFF. The DNA sequence reads TGTGCCAGCAGCCGCTCGGTATTCGAAGCTTTCTTT.